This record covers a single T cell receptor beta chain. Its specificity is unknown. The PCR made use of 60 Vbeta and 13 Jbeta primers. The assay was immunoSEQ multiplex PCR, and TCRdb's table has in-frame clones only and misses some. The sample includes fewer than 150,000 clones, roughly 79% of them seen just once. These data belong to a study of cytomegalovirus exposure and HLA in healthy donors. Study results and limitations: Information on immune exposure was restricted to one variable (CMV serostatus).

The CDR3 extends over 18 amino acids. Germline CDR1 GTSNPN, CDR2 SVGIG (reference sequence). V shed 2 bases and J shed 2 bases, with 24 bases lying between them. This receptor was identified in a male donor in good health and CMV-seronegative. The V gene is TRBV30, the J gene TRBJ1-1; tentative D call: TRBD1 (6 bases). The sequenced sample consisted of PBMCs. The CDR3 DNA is TGTGCCTGGAGTCGTTGGTCAAGGCCCCAGGACAGAAACACTGAAGCTTTCTTT. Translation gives CAWSRWSRPQDRNTEAFF. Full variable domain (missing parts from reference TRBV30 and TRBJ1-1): SQTIHQWPATLVQPVGSPLSLECTVEGTSNPNLYWYRQAAGRGLQLLFYSVGIGQISSEVPQNLSASRPQDRQFILSSKKLLLSDSGFYLCAWSRWSRPQDRNTEAFFGQGTRLTVV.